This record looks at one T cell receptor (beta chain) sequence and its context. Its antigen is currently not known. Base qualities are missing; no much larger clone stands one base away. Measured from the cysteine to the phenylalanine, the CDR3 is 15 residues long. The DNA shown is the 45-base CDR3, in frame from base 1. The germline ends are 20 bases apart after V is trimmed by 4 bases and J by 8 bases. CDR1 and CDR2 (SGHRS, YFSETQ) derive from the germline V gene. This sample was taken from a study of identical twins (dated by TCRdb to 2016 to 2017). Regarding the research as a whole: The study deep-sequenced TCR alpha and beta repertoires from monozygotic twins, unrelated adults of various ages and cord blood to test whether fetal clonotypes persist. To rule out contamination, the twin experiments were replicated at different times with different library preparation protocols. What the research found in general, with its limitations: A weaker excess of twin sharing was found in beta out-of-frame sequences because the signal-to-noise ratio was lowered by fewer shared sequences. Compared with coincidental sharing between unrelated individuals, out-of-frame TCR alpha sequences shared between twins showed an excess of sequences with low generation probability. Invariant T cells such as MAIT and iNKT could partly confound zero-insertion analyses, though diverse VJ usage argued against this for most clonotypes. Abundant cord blood beta clonotypes had fewer insertions, young adult naive repertoires showed a similar but weaker trend, and memory repertoires showed no such trend. Conclusions relied on cross-sectional statistical analysis, since the same donors could not be followed over many years. Out-of-frame TCR alpha sharing in monozygotic twins was systematically underestimated by recombination models, whereas sharing between unrelated individuals was in agreement with the recombination models.

The library came from 5' RACE. Instrument on record: Illumina HiSeq 2000. Template switching introduced a universal primer binding site; the final cDNA contained a unique molecular identifier, enabling accurate counting of TCR cDNA molecules. First-strand cDNA for TCR alpha and beta chains was synthesized from specific primers in the conserved constant-segment region. To control for contamination, every cDNA library carried two barcodes: a SMART-Mk sample barcode plus Illumina barcodes. TruSeq adapter sequences, together with Illumina sample barcodes, were added in two successive PCR steps. The Illumina HiSeq platform was used with custom primers to sequence TCR alpha and beta cDNA libraries. In the authors' own workflow: Raw reads were processed with MiGEC to extract unique molecular identifiers, and MiXCR was used to determine CDR3 positions. For each individual, recombination models were inferred using an EM algorithm with the repgenHMM and IGoR tools. The analysis of shared clonotypes was done with the tcR package in R, with sharing normalized by the product of cloneset sizes. To study raw recombination without the effects of thymic and clonal selection, out-of-frame nonproductive sequences were analyzed. TCRdb reran the public reads through fastp at Q25 and MiXCR, keeping productive beta chains. Merged by CDR3 protein, the rows form single entries marked with the most common genes and DNA. These V and J calls rely on TCRdb rather than the paper's analysis. Recorded for this sample are about 520,000 distinct CDR3 sequences; 20% to 25% of them occurred a single time. About 0.93% of the sample is held by the ten biggest clonotypes.

All donors were healthy Caucasians. Three pairs of female monozygotic twins, all aged roughly 18 to 30 years, were included in the twin cohort. Positive isolation kits from Invitrogen were used to isolate CD4+ and CD8+ T cell populations. These data also featured in a second study, about T cells expressing NK-cell markers. The second study's paper adds: TCR beta-chain repertoires were profiled in sorted CD3+CD56+NKG2C+, CD3+CD56+NKG2C- and CD3+CD56-NKG2C+ T-cell subsets from fewer than 10 donors. Seven of the eight sequenced donors were HCMV-seropositive and one was HCMV-seronegative. To restrict sorting to alphabetaTCR-expressing T cells, an anti-gammadeltaTCR antibody was added in several experiments. In over five donors, the dominant CD3+CD56+NKG2C+ clonotypes were found to rank among the top 10 CD8+ clonotypes and to make up roughly 1.0-7.5% of CD8+ T cells. Those dominant clonotypes were again the most abundant among CD3+CD56-NKG2C+ cells in a few donors, at roughly 25-65%. It remained unclear whether the expanded NKG2C-expressing T cell clones were specific for HCMV antigens. The study sequenced eight donors, all healthy volunteers chosen at random: three men and five women. To determine HCMV serostatus, a commercial ELISA kit was used to detect HCMV-specific IgG in serum. MIGEC was used to demultiplex reads and group the reads by UMI, and MiTCR was used to assemble and quantify clonotypes. To remove erroneous sequences, TCR cDNA sequences were retained only when supported by two or more reads. The tcR package was used for downstream repertoire analysis, with clonotypes matched between fractions based on CDR3 nucleotide sequence plus V segment. Antigen specificity was annotated against VDJdb with VDJmatch, allowing one amino acid substitution in CDR3.

The sequenced material came from CD4+ T cells sorted from blood. This receptor was identified in a woman aged 18-29 years in good health. The sequence joins TRBV5-1 to TRBJ2-3, with no confident D gene call. CDR3 loop: CASSQLLTLGLTQYF. The DNA is as follows: TGCGCCAGCAGCCAACTACTTACGCTAGGTCTTACGCAGTATTTT.